This T cell receptor beta chain was identified in a study of blood T cell repertoires in COVID-19 (dated by TCRdb to 2018 to 2021). Background for the entire study: Samples from collaborators originated in the United States, Italy and Spain and spanned both the acute and convalescent phases of COVID-19. The prospective study material was composed of cDNA or gDNA derived from T cells, B-cell-depleted T cells, or PBMCs. The dataset comprised deeply sampled blood TCRbeta repertoires from subjects exposed to, actively infected with, or recovered from COVID-19. The repertoires were released in a freely available public database meant as a resource for research on the immune response to SARS-CoV-2. Samples came from the ongoing ImmuneRACE study (first 160 participants) plus 1,254 subjects from 6 global collaborators. The sample metadata nearly always contained a de-identified subject ID, COVID-19 status, age in years and sex. Where available, HLA class I and class II types were obtained from metadata supplied by the sample provider rather than from assay-based typing. Overall results and qualifications from the work: How much clinical and demographic metadata was included differed by source and by participant, and the metadata was provided uncurated.

The CDR3 holds 13 amino acids from the cysteine to the phenylalanine. Of all the DNA, just the CDR3 is kept, 39 bases in frame from base 1. At the junction V is shortened by 4 bases and J by 12 bases; bases outside the gene matches: 9. The germline V gene (reference sequence) sets CDR1 to SEHNR and CDR2 to FQNEAQ. With respect to this clone: Its antigen is still unknown. Per-nucleotide qualities are absent, and no much larger clonotype sits a single base away.

Samples from volunteer blood donors who had recovered from COVID-19 were contributed by a second Seattle source. The collaborating institutions used their own protocols to collect whole blood in K2EDTA tubes. Collaborator samples were shipped for TCRbeta analysis as frozen whole blood, isolated PBMCs, or DNA extracted from either sample type. The immunoSEQ Assay, a bias-controlled multiplex PCR, was used to amplify TCRbeta CDR3 regions from genomic DNA. The study's own analysis went as follows. The number of nucleated cells in each sample was estimated by amplification of reference gene primers within the assay. Sequence reads were collapsed and filtered to measure the absolute abundance of every unique TCRbeta CDR3 rearrangement. For each sample, productive Simpson clonality was calculated by taking the square root of Simpson's diversity index across productive rearrangements. Entries here come from immuneACCESS through TCRdb and include only in-frame sequences with V and J called. Some clones fail to appear in such tables; in the studies checked, an unresolved V gene covers under half of the shortfall, and the cause of the remainder is unknown. V and J calls plus clone size are reproduced from that table; the DNA served to infer D and trimming. The sample table shows 200,000 to 250,000 clones, and approximately 80% are seen once. The ten largest make up more than 1.2% of the sample.

Material for sequencing was peripheral blood. The receptor comes from a woman between 40 and 50 years old who had recovered from COVID-19. The V and J segments used are TRBV7-9 and TRBJ2-1; 7 central nucleotides agree with TRBD1. The DNA sequence follows: TGTGCCAGCAGCTCAGGACAGGTTGGCGGGCAGTTCTTC. Its translation is CASSSGQVGGQFF.